The source of this T cell receptor (beta chain) is a study of T cells in Graves' hyperthyroidism and ophthalmopathy. This clonotype has at least ten counts. The germline gives CDR1 SGHTA, CDR2 FQGNSA. Deletions cut 5 bases from V and 0 bases from J, with 7 bases between. The CDR3 contains 14 residues. Regions amplified from RNA transcripts were the TCR beta CDR3 regions. The HTBI set primed first-round TCR CDR3 RT-PCR. TCRdb passed the multiplex PCR reads through MiXCR, listing each CDR3 protein once. This sample yields just under 750,000 distinct CDR3 sequences, of which 30% to 40% are seen a single time; 30% to 40% belongs to the top ten.

The J gene is TRBJ1-4, the V gene TRBV7-2, with no clear D. The clonotype originates from a woman aged 40 to 50 with Graves' hyperthyroidism. The sample was blood. Here the CDR3 reads CASSLIATNEKLFF. In nucleotides, the CDR3 is TGTGCCAGCAGCCTAATTGCAACTAATGAAAAACTGTTTTTT.